This T cell receptor beta chain came from a study of CD8 T cells in Susac syndrome. This clonotype was recorded once. V was shortened by 0 bases and J by 1 base, with 7 bases between the two germline ends. This CDR3 has 14 residues. Germline CDR1 reads GTSNPN; CDR2 reads SVGIG (reference sequence). The authors carried out high-throughput sequencing of TCR beta. They applied it to CD8+ and CD4+ T cells obtained from blood. RNA totalling roughly 0.45 to 1 ug underwent reverse transcription with random hexamers. TCRdb passed the immunoSEQ multiplex PCR reads through MiXCR, listing each CDR3 protein once. The sample holds approximately 120,000 distinct CDR3 sequences; around 94% are singletons and the top ten take over 0.07%.

Input material: CD4+ T cells from PBMCs. This TCR was recovered from a human donor in good health. The V and J genes are TRBV30 and TRBJ2-1; weak D call: TRBD2 (5 bases). The CDR3 DNA reads as TGTGCCTGGAGTGTGGAGCGGTCCTACAATGAGCAGTTCTTC. It codes for CAWSVERSYNEQFF. The whole variable domain, remainder taken from reference TRBV30 and TRBJ2-1, is SQTIHQWPATLVQPVGSPLSLECTVEGTSNPNLYWYRQAAGRGLQLLFYSVGIGQISSEVPQNLSASRPQDRQFILSSKKLLLSDSGFYLCAWSVERSYNEQFFGPGTRLTVL.